This T cell receptor beta chain comes out of a study of siplizumab effects on memory and regulatory T cells. Overall study findings and caveats: Siplizumab produced a significant reduction in alloreactive sequences that were traceable to unstimulated CD4+ memory cells. About 80-97% of proliferating CD4+ or CD8+ clones had no assignable naive or memory phenotype. For siplizumab cultures, the suppressive function of their proliferating Tregs was not confirmed.

The data were produced by immunoSEQ multiplex PCR, yet TCRdb's version contains in-frame clones alone and is incomplete. The table includes about 87,000 clones, more than 80% detected once. V lost 0 bases to trimming and J lost 2 bases, with 10 bases between them. The CDR3 sequence is 15 residues long. Germline V gives CDR1 SGHVS, CDR2 FNYEAQ. As for this clone: Its antigen is not known.

The sequence derives from a human donor in good health. Sequences were obtained from CD4+ T cells sorted from blood. The chain couples TRBV7-6 to TRBJ2-5, with D possibly being TRBD1 (5 bases). The CDR3 DNA sequence: TGTGCCAGCAGCTTAGCTCCCCAGGGACAAGAGACCCAGTACTTC. Its translation: CASSLAPQGQETQYF.